This T cell receptor beta chain appears in the sequencing data of a study of T cell changes during pregnancy in multiple sclerosis. The junction had 2 bases not matched to a gene; V was cut back by 5 bases and J by 4 bases. Germline assignment: CDR1 GTSNPN and CDR2 SVGIG (reference sequence). The CDR3 is 12 amino acids. Sequenced by immunoSEQ multiplex PCR; TCRdb stores in-frame clones only, minus some. The profile covers 20,000 to 25,000 clones, with roughly 89% appearing a single time and 8% taken by the ten largest. The TCR originated in a female donor in good health, enrolled as a control in a pregnancy study. This sample comprised CD8+ T cells from peripheral blood mononuclear cells, obtained in the first trimester of pregnancy. This chain joins TRBV30 and TRBJ1-5, with 7 bases identical to TRBD1. Here the CDR3 reads CAWQQGNQPQHF. In DNA form, the CDR3 reads TGTGCCTGGCAACAGGGGAATCAGCCCCAGCATTTT.